A single sample is the source of the 5 T cell receptor beta chains below, sequenced in a study of blood T cell repertoires in COVID-19. The method was immunoSEQ multiplex PCR; TCRdb's version includes in-frame clones alone and lacks a portion of them. The data contain about 130,000 clones, around 75% of them singletons. Sequencing was done on a sample of peripheral blood. All receptors come from a woman in her 70s with COVID-19, enrolled during active disease.

V and J are TRBV19 and TRBJ2-5; 7 bases align to TRBD1. The CDR3 is 15 residues long. Germline V gives CDR1 LNHDA, CDR2 SQIVND (reference sequence). The ends lost 3 bases at V and 3 bases at J; junction bases unmatched: 7. The CDR3 nucleotides are TGTGCCAGTAGTATTAGGAGACAGGGAAAAGAGACCCAGTACTTC. It is translated as CASSIRRQGKETQYF.

This clone occurred a few times. The rearrangement joins TRBV7-8 to TRBJ1-2; perhaps TRBD1 as D (6 bases). The CDR3 has 13 residues. Germline V gene data show CDR1 as SGHVS and CDR2 as FQNEAQ. The ends were cut back, 5 bases at V and 7 bases at J, with 14 bases in the middle. CDR3 DNA: TGTGCCAGCAGCCCAGGACAGTCGGTTGGCTACACCTTC. This translates into CASSPGQSVGYTF.

The genes are TRBV7-2 and TRBJ2-1, with 10 positions matching TRBD2. Germline loops: CDR1 SGHTA, CDR2 FQGNSA. The CDR3 spans 15 residues. V was clipped by 5 bases and J by 7 bases; unmatched bases: 8. In DNA form, the CDR3 reads TGTGCCAGCAGCACCCAGCGGGGGGGCTTGAATGAGCAGTTCTTC. It specifies CASSTQRGGLNEQFF.

This chain uses TRBV2 with TRBJ1-5; TRBD1 might be the D (6 bases). V lost 3 bases, J lost 1 base, and 13 bases lay in between. Germline-derived CDR1 and CDR2 are SNHLY and FYNNEI. The CDR3 length is 16 residues. CDR3 region: CASSEDSGRSNQPQHF. DNA of the CDR3: TGTGCCAGCAGTGAGGACAGCGGCAGGAGCAATCAGCCCCAGCATTTT.

The chain joins TRBV27 to TRBJ1-2, with D perhaps matching TRBD1 (6 bases). The CDR3 length is 11 residues. The V gene lost 6 bases and the J gene lost 8 bases, with 10 bases spanning the gap. In germline, CDR1 is MNHEY, CDR2 SMNVEV (reference sequence). The CDR3 region has the DNA TGTGCCAGCAGAACAGGGCACGGCTACACCTTC. The encoded protein is CASRTGHGYTF.